The 28 T cell receptor beta chains listed next were all sequenced from one sample in a study of cytomegalovirus exposure and HLA in healthy donors. PCR primers comprised 60 Vbeta and 13 Jbeta primers. Clones were read by immunoSEQ multiplex PCR, and TCRdb kept only the in-frame ones, dropping some. This table lists about 140,000 clones. Sequencing was done on a sample of PBMCs. These receptors were taken from a male donor in good health and CMV-seronegative.

Here the CDR3 reads CASSQRQGYEQYF. CDR3 DNA: TGCGCCAGCAGCCAGAGACAGGGCTACGAGCAGTACTTC. The genes are TRBV4-3 and TRBJ2-7, with 7 bases aligning to TRBD1. Germline lookup yields CDR1 LGHNA and CDR2 YSLEER. With 3 bases clipped from V and 3 bases from J, the junction kept 2 bases outside the gene matches. The CDR3 length is 13 residues.

This chain joins TRBV7-9 and TRBJ1-2; the match to TRBD1 covers 7 bases. CDR3 size: 17 residues. The germline V gene has CDR1 SEHNR and CDR2 FQNEAQ (reference sequence). The V gene end was trimmed by 4 bases and the J gene end by 3 bases; junction bases not matched to a gene: 14. The CDR3 nucleotides are TGTGCCAGCAGCTCTTACAGGGGAGTCAGGCTAGACTATGGCTACACCTTC. Protein sequence: CASSSYRGVRLDYGYTF.

The chain has TRBV19 and TRBJ2-1; 10 nucleotides match TRBD2. Trimming cost V 3 bases and J 6 bases; bases outside gene matches: 8. Germline values: CDR1 LNHDA, CDR2 SQIVND (reference sequence). The CDR3 covers 16 residues. CDR3 sequence (DNA): TGTGCCAGTAGTATTTATGGGACTAGCGTTGCCAATGAGCAGTTCTTC. As protein: CASSIYGTSVANEQFF.

The J gene is TRBJ1-5, the V gene TRBV11-2; D unresolved. This CDR3 has 14 residues. The germline V gene encodes CDR1 SGHAT and CDR2 FQNNGV. The V gene lost 2 bases and the J gene lost 4 bases, with 9 bases spanning the gap. CDR3 region: CASSLSALNQPQHF. The CDR3, as DNA: TGTGCCAGCAGCTTATCTGCACTGAATCAGCCCCAGCATTTT.

The chain uses TRBV7-6 and TRBJ1-2, with D perhaps TRBD1 (5 bases). CDR3 length: 14 residues. The germline V and J ends were trimmed by 5 bases and 2 bases, with 12 bases remaining between them. Germline CDR1 is SGHVS and CDR2 is FNYEAQ. The CDR3, as DNA: TGTGCCAGCAGCCCAGACAGAATCAACTATGGCTACACCTTC. Its protein product is CASSPDRINYGYTF.

This chain uses TRBV5-1 with TRBJ2-1, with 8 bases matching TRBD2. The CDR3 runs to 17 residues. Germline CDR1 is SGHRS and CDR2 is YFSETQ. V shed 3 bases, J shed 8 bases, and the junction held 16 bases outside the gene matches. CDR3 DNA: TGCGCCAGCAGCTCGGGAGGGGGTTTAAGCGGCGGCGATGAGCAGTTCTTC. Its protein product is CASSSGGGLSGGDEQFF.

This chain links TRBV19 with TRBJ1-1, with 7 bases lining up with TRBD1. The CDR3 consists of 13 residues. With V trimmed by 8 bases and J by 4 bases, 7 bases remained unmatched. Germline V gives CDR1 LNHDA, CDR2 SQIVND (reference sequence). The CDR3 DNA reads TGTGCCAGTGGGGACAGTGGAGCCACTGAAGCTTTCTTT. Its translation: CASGDSGATEAFF. Drawing the rest from reference TRBV19 and TRBJ1-1, the complete variable domain is DGGITQSPKYLFRKEGQNVTLSCEQNLNHDAMYWYRQDPGQGLRLIYYSQIVNDFQKGDIAEGYSVSREKKESFPLTVTSAQKNPTAFYLCASGDSGATEAFFGQGTRLTVV.

This rearrangement joins TRBV7-3 to TRBJ2-7; a possible D gene is TRBD2 (5 bases). V lost 0 bases to trimming and J lost 2 bases, with 11 bases between them. Per germline, CDR1 SGHTA and CDR2 FQGTGA. The CDR3 is made up of 15 amino acids. The CDR3 reads CASSLTGSAPYEQYF. The DNA of the CDR3 is TGTGCCAGCAGCTTAACAGGGAGTGCCCCCTACGAGCAGTACTTC.

The chain couples TRBV28 to TRBJ2-7; D remains ambiguous. V lost 5 bases to trimming and J lost 7 bases, with 15 bases between them. The CDR3 runs 13 residues. The V gene's germline CDR1 is MDHEN and CDR2 SYDVKM. The CDR3 sequence is CASSRHTAVEQYF. CDR3 DNA sequence: TGTGCCAGCAGTCGGCATACGGCGGTTGAGCAGTACTTC.

The V gene is TRBV5-1, the J gene TRBJ1-1; D is perhaps TRBD1 (5 bases). V was shortened by 0 bases and J by 4 bases, with 13 bases between the two germline ends. Germline CDR1 SGHRS, CDR2 YFSETQ. This CDR3 is built from 15 residues. As DNA, the CDR3 is TGCGCCAGCAGCTTGGTGGCAGGGTCCAGCACTGAAGCTTTCTTT. Protein: CASSLVAGSSTEAFF.

The rearrangement links TRBV6-5 to TRBJ2-1; D is unresolved. Trimming removed 4 bases at V and 7 bases at J, with 11 bases between. Germline values: CDR1 MNHEY, CDR2 SVGAGI. This CDR3 comprises 13 residues. DNA for the CDR3: TGTGCCAGCAGTTGGGTAGGCGGTAATGAGCAGTTCTTC. This codes for CASSWVGGNEQFF.

This sequence joins TRBV30 and TRBJ1-1, with D unclear. The CDR3 runs to 13 residues. V was pared by 0 bases and J by 1 base, with 6 bases between. Germline CDR1 is GTSNPN and CDR2 is SVGIG (reference sequence). The CDR3 loop is CAWSVSENTEAFF. The CDR3 bases are TGTGCCTGGAGTGTGTCAGAGAACACTGAAGCTTTCTTT.

The V call is TRBV27, the J call TRBJ2-1; 10 positions agree with TRBD2. The trim removed 3 bases at V and 7 bases at J, leaving 6 bases unmatched. CDR3 length equals 15 residues. Per the germline V gene, CDR1 is MNHEY and CDR2 is SMNVEV (reference sequence). The CDR3 reads CASSLLAGALNEQFF. DNA for the CDR3: TGTGCCAGCAGTTTGCTAGCGGGGGCCTTAAATGAGCAGTTCTTC.

The V gene is TRBV19, the J gene TRBJ2-1, with a weak D call TRBD2 (5 bases). Trimming stripped 3 bases from V and 5 bases from J, with 8 bases between. The CDR3 is 13 amino acids. CDR1 LNHDA and CDR2 SQIVND come from the germline V gene (reference sequence). CDR3 DNA sequence: TGTGCCAGTAGTATTTTGCGGGACAATGAGCAGTTCTTC. Its translation is CASSILRDNEQFF.

The rearrangement uses TRBV27 and TRBJ2-7, with 9 bases that match TRBD1. Germline loops: CDR1 MNHEY, CDR2 SMNVEV (reference sequence). This CDR3 has 16 residues. The trim removed 6 bases at V and 2 bases at J, leaving 11 bases unmatched. The DNA for the CDR3 is TGTGCCAGCAGAGAGATAGGACAGGGGAGGACCTACGAGCAGTACTTC. Translated: CASREIGQGRTYEQYF.

J is TRBJ2-2 and V is TRBV4-1; TRBD2 might be the D (6 bases). Trimming took 2 bases from V and 2 from J, leaving 9 bases between them. There are 15 residues in the CDR3. The germline gives CDR1 MGHRA, CDR2 YSYEKL. CDR3 bases: TGCGCCAGCAGCCAAACGGGACTTAACACCGGGGAGCTGTTTTTT. Translated: CASSQTGLNTGELFF.

The CDR3 region is CASSQNRGPPTDTQYF. The CDR3 DNA reads as TGTGCCAGCAGCCAAAACAGGGGACCTCCCACAGATACGCAGTATTTT. The rearrangement joins TRBV7-3 to TRBJ2-3; 7 positions match TRBD1. This CDR3 contains 16 residues. In germline, CDR1 is SGHTA, CDR2 FQGTGA. The J segment lost 2 bases and the V segment lost 5 bases, leaving 10 bases of the junction unmatched.

The chain has TRBV6-5 and TRBJ1-1, with no clear D. The CDR3 spans 13 residues. Looked up from germline, CDR1 is MNHEY and CDR2 is SVGAGI. Trimming cost V 4 bases and J 4 bases, with 10 bases left between them. In DNA form, the CDR3 reads TGTGCCAGCAGTTCAACCCCGGGCACTGAAGCTTTCTTT. This sequence encodes CASSSTPGTEAFF.

The rearrangement uses TRBV14 and TRBJ2-5; 9 bases agree with TRBD1. This CDR3 is built from 16 residues. Germline lookup yields CDR1 SGHDN and CDR2 FVKESK. The J segment lost 5 bases and the V segment lost 1 base, leaving 8 bases of the junction unmatched. CDR3 sequence (DNA): TGTGCCAGCAGCCAAGGGGACAGGGCCATCCTTGAGACCCAGTACTTC. This sequence encodes CASSQGDRAILETQYF.

The J gene is TRBJ2-2, the V gene TRBV7-9; D is possibly TRBD2 (6 bases). CDR3 length: 16 residues. V lost 2 bases and J 3 bases, leaving 13 bases between the germline ends. Per the germline V gene, CDR1 is SEHNR and CDR2 is FQNEAQ (reference sequence). CDR3 amino acids: CASSLSSGLYTGELFF. In DNA, the CDR3 is TGTGCCAGCAGCTTAAGTTCGGGACTCTACACCGGGGAGCTGTTTTTT.

This chain uses TRBV5-1 with TRBJ2-1; TRBD1 matches at 7 bases. Germline V gives CDR1 SGHRS, CDR2 YFSETQ. The trim removed 5 bases at V and 3 bases at J, leaving 5 bases unmatched. This CDR3 is 14 amino acids long. The CDR3 is CASRGTDNYNEQFF. The CDR3 nucleotides are TGCGCCAGCAGAGGGACAGACAACTACAATGAGCAGTTCTTC. Based on the CDR3 plus reference TRBV5-1 and TRBJ2-1, the full variable domain is KAGVTQTPRYLIKTRGQQVTLSCSPISGHRSVSWYQQTPGQGLQFLFEYFSETQRNKGNFPGRFSGRQFSNSRSEMNVSTLELGDSALYLCASRGTDNYNEQFFGPGTRLTVL.

The chain joins TRBV27 to TRBJ1-1; TRBD1 agrees at 8 bases. This CDR3 is built from 13 residues. V gave up 3 bases and J gave up 10 bases; unmatched junction bases: 7. Per the germline V gene, CDR1 is MNHEY and CDR2 is SMNVEV (reference sequence). The CDR3 nucleotides read TGTGCCAGCAGTTTGAGGGAGGACAGGGTAGCTTTCTTT. This translates into CASSLREDRVAFF.

This chain uses TRBV6-5 with TRBJ1-6, with D possibly matching TRBD1 (5 bases). V was shortened by 2 bases and J by 10 bases, with 12 bases between the two germline ends. The CDR3 extends over 14 amino acids. Per the germline V gene, CDR1 is MNHEY and CDR2 is SVGAGI. CDR3 in amino acids: CASSYLQGQSPLHF. As DNA, the CDR3 is TGTGCCAGCAGTTACCTCCAGGGCCAATCACCCCTCCACTTT.

V usage is TRBV30 and J usage is TRBJ2-3; 10 positions agree with TRBD2. The length of the CDR3 is 14 residues. Germline lookup yields CDR1 GTSNPN and CDR2 SVGIG (reference sequence). V lost 8 bases, J lost 6 bases, and 11 bases stayed unmatched. The CDR3 nucleotides are TGTGCCGGGACGAGCGGGAGGGCCGGGGATACGCAGTATTTT. This sequence encodes CAGTSGRAGDTQYF. Full variable domain (remainder filled in from reference TRBV30 and TRBJ2-3): SQTIHQWPATLVQPVGSPLSLECTVEGTSNPNLYWYRQAAGRGLQLLFYSVGIGQISSEVPQNLSASRPQDRQFILSSKKLLLSDSGFYLCAGTSGRAGDTQYFGPGTRLTVL.

This chain connects TRBV6-5 to TRBJ2-7; D is uncertain. Germline V gives CDR1 MNHEY, CDR2 SVGAGI. V lost 0 bases and J 1 base, leaving 7 bases between the germline ends. CDR3 size: 14 residues. The DNA for the CDR3 is TGTGCCAGCAGTTACTCCGACGGGTCCTACGAGCAGTACTTC. The encoded protein is CASSYSDGSYEQYF.

The rearrangement links TRBV4-2 to TRBJ2-2, with a weak D call TRBD2 (6 bases). The CDR3 extends over 14 amino acids. Between the trimmed V and J ends, which lost 4 bases and 6 bases, there was a span of 12 bases. CDR1 is LGHNA, CDR2 YNFKEQ, per germline. The CDR3 loop reads CASSRDSGAGELFF. The CDR3 DNA reads TGTGCCAGCAGCCGAGACTCGGGGGCCGGGGAGCTGTTTTTT.

V is TRBV29-1 and J is TRBJ1-5; 9 bases fit TRBD1. The V gene's germline CDR1 is SQVTM and CDR2 ANQGSEA. The V segment lost 6 bases and the J segment 4 bases; nucleotides outside the gene matches: 13. CDR3 length equals 16 residues. CDR3 sequence: CSVLTTTGGRNQPQHF. The CDR3 DNA is TGCAGCGTCCTCACCACGACAGGGGGAAGGAATCAGCCCCAGCATTTT.

The chain joins TRBV5-1 to TRBJ1-5, with 9 bases aligning to TRBD1. Germline lookup yields CDR1 SGHRS and CDR2 YFSETQ. This CDR3 spans 15 amino acids. Unmatched junction bases numbered 5, after V lost 1 base and J lost 6 bases. The CDR3 region is CASSLTGGGGQPQHF. DNA of the CDR3: TGCGCCAGCAGCTTGACAGGGGGCGGAGGTCAGCCCCAGCATTTT.